This TCR beta chain is from a study of regulatory T cells in long-lasting Graves disease. Building of the TCR beta libraries involved iRepertoire HTBI primers and Arm-PCR of CDR3 regions. TCRdb reprocessed the multiplex PCR reads with MiXCR, giving one entry per CDR3 protein. In the table there are around 400,000 distinct CDR3 sequences, approximately 22% of which are singletons. Stated time point: persistent/refractory GD, antithyroid drugs over 5 years with positive TRAb. PBMC-derived RNA was used for the TCR library. Specimen: peripheral blood mononuclear cells (PBMCs), collected when the disease was refractory, from a patient treated with antithyroid drugs. The TCR comes from a female donor with Graves disease.

This CDR3 is CASSLEEGHTFYEQYF. The CDR3 nucleotides are TGTGCCAGCAGCTTAGAGGAGGGACACACGTTCTACGAGCAGTACTTC. This chain uses TRBV7-2 with TRBJ2-7; D assignment may be TRBD1 or TRBD2 (6 bases each). CDR3 length: 16 amino acids. Germline loops: CDR1 SGHTA, CDR2 FQGNSA. V was cut by 1 base and J by 3 bases, with 16 bases left in between.